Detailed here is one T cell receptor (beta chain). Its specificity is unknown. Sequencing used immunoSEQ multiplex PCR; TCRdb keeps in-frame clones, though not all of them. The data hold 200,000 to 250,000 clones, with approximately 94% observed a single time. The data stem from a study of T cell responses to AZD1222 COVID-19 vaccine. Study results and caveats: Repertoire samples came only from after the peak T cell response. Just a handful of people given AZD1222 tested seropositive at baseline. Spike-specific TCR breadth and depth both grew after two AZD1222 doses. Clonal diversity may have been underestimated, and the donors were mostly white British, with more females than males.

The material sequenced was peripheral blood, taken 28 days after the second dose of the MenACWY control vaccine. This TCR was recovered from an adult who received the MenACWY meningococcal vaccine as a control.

The chain's CDR3 is CASTTLGKYNEQFF. The CDR3 DNA is TGTGCCAGTACGACGCTAGGGAAATACAATGAGCAGTTCTTC. The chain is built from TRBV19 and TRBJ2-1; D gene ambiguous. V was cut by 7 bases and J by 4 bases, with 14 bases left in between. CDR1 and CDR2 from the germline V gene are LNHDA and SQIVND (reference sequence). This CDR3 is built from 14 residues.